This T cell receptor (beta chain) was obtained from a study of blood T cell repertoires in COVID-19. CDR3 size: 16 residues. Per germline, CDR1 LNHDA and CDR2 SQIVND (reference sequence). V dropped 5 bases and J dropped 0 bases, with 16 bases sitting between them. The data were produced by immunoSEQ multiplex PCR, yet TCRdb's version contains in-frame clones alone and is incomplete. The repertoire holds 180,000 or so clones, roughly 84% seen once, with around 1.3% in the top ten. Material for sequencing was PBMCs or T cells enriched from blood (not recorded which). The clonotype was recovered from a human donor with acute COVID-19. The donor label of this sample is uncertain. This chain uses TRBV19 with TRBJ1-1; D is perhaps TRBD1 (5 bases). CDR3 bases: TGTGCCAGTAGTTCCACCCTACAGGTTCTGAACACTGAAGCTTTCTTT. The encoded protein is CASSSTLQVLNTEAFF.